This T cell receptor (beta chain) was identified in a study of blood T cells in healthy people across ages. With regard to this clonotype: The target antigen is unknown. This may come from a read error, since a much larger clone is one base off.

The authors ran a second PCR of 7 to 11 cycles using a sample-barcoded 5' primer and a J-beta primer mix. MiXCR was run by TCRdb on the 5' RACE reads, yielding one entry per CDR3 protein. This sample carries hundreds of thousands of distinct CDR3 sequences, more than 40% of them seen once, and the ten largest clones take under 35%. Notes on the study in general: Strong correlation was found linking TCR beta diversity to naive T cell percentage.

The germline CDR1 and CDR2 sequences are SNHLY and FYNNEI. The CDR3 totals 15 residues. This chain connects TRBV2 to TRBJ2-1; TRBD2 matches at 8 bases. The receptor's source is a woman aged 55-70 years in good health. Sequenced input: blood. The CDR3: CAGSEREGSYNEQFF. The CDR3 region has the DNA TGTGCCGGCAGTGAACGGGAGGGCTCCTACAATGAGCAGTTCTTC.